This T cell receptor (beta chain) is drawn from a study of vaccination effects on CD4 cells after COVID-19 (dated by TCRdb to the early 2020s). In terms of the full investigation: Post-vaccine samples across the study were collected a median of 72 days after the second dose, with a range of 14 to 241. SARS-CoV-2 spike-specific CD4+ TCR repertoires from before and after mRNA vaccination were compared in COVID-19 convalescent patients and in infection-naive vaccine recipients. Altogether, roughly 10 COVID-19 convalescent patients and 4 SARS-CoV-2-naive healthy vaccine recipients made up the full study. Cultures from other donors in the study were sequenced with the Oncomine TCR Beta short-read assay on an Illumina iSeq 100.

The germline V gene (reference sequence) yields GTSNPN for CDR1 and SVGIG for CDR2. V is reduced by 2 bases and J by 0 bases, leaving a spacing of 8 bases between them. The CDR3 holds 15 amino acids from the cysteine to the phenylalanine. Just the 45-base CDR3 DNA is kept, in frame starting at base 1. The receptor library was made with the immunoSEQ multiplex PCR assay. TCR beta CDR3 sequencing was performed on DNA from the cultured, isolated CD4+ T cells. The study's own analysis went as follows. Non-productive TCR sequences were discarded, and reads were trimmed to the CDR3 region, with only CDR3s of 7 or more amino acids retained. The MANAFEST web app was used to identify antigen-specific clonotypes by comparing expansion in peptide wells with expansion in reference cultures. To be called positive, a clone needed expansion at FDR<0.05 compared with the reference and with all other wells, an odds ratio greater than 5, and a frequency greater than 0.1% in two replicate wells. Cross-reactive clonotypes were defined as significantly expanded in SARS-CoV-2 spike wells and in at least one common cold coronavirus spike condition. CDR3 similarity was assessed by Levenshtein distance with the stringdist R package, and unrooted trees were built with ape in R 3.6.1. TCRdb obtained this table from immuneACCESS and retained in-frame rearrangements with V and J assigned. These tables miss some clones; where compared with another copy, unresolved V genes account for less than half of the shortfall, and the remainder is unexplained. V, J and clone size are those of that table, while D and trimming were read from the DNA. This sample gives 30,000 to 40,000 clones in total; around 70% of them show up just once. The top ten constitute around 12% of the sample.

On the study overall, not on this receptor specifically: In healthy vaccine recipients, vaccine-induced clones were almost all SARS-CoV-2 mono-reactive, with only 1 of 255 being cross-reactive with common cold coronaviruses. Marked clonal contraction was observed in both infection-induced and vaccine-induced clones at late post-vaccination timepoints, consistent with waning T cell responses. Only a small number of convalescent patients were included, and no early post-infection timepoints were available, which limited the study.

Concerning this clone: Its recognized antigen is unknown. Per-base quality was not reported, and no clone a single base away is much larger than it.

To identify antigen-specific CD4+ T cell clonotypes by their expansion, the ViraFEST assay first stimulated PBMC with viral peptide pools and then applied TCR sequencing. After more than 9 days of culture, CD4+ T cells were isolated with the EasySep CD4+ T cell isolation kit. Participants received two doses of either the BNT162b2 or the mRNA-1273 mRNA SARS-CoV-2 vaccine. Negative nucleocapsid antibody results before and after vaccination confirmed that the healthy vaccine recipients had no prior SARS-CoV-2 infection. About 1.8 million PBMC per well were cultured with about 9 ug/ml peptides in IMDM containing roughly 5% human AB serum, about 9.6 IU/ml IL-2 and gentamicin. Half of the culture medium was replaced with fresh IL-2-containing medium on days 3 and 7. Unless noted otherwise, every peptide stimulation condition was cultured in triplicate wells. PBMC were separated from whole blood using Ficoll-Paque Plus gradient centrifugation and were then either cryopreserved at -140C or used fresh. The overlapping peptide pools covered the spike proteins of SARS-CoV-2 as well as those of the common cold coronaviruses HCoV-NL63, HCoV-OC43 and HCoV-229E. The QIAamp micro DNA kit was used to extract genomic DNA from the cultured CD4+ T cells.

This TCR was recovered from a human donor who received a COVID-19 vaccine. Here the chain combines TRBV30 and TRBJ2-6, with the D segment identity uncertain. The sequences come from CD4+ T cells from PBMCs cultured with HCoV-229E spike peptides, collected after COVID-19 vaccination. The sample's cell subset or site, from its label and the paper: HCoV-229E spike overlapping peptide pool stimulation. The bases read TGTGCCTGGAGTAACCTGGGCTCTGGGGCCAACGTCCTGACTTTC. Translated, it gives CAWSNLGSGANVLTF.